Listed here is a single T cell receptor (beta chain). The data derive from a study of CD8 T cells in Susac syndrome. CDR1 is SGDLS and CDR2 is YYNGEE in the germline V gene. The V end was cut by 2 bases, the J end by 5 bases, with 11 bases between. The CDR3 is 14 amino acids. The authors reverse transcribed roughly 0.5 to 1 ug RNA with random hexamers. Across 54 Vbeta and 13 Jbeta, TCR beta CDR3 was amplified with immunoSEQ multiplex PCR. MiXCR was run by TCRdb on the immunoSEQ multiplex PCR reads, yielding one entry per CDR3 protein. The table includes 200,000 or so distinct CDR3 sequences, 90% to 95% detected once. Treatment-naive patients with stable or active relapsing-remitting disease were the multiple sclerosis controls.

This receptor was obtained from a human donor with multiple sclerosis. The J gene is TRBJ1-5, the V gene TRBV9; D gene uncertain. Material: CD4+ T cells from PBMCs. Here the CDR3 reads CASSVGSLDQPQHF. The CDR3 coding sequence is TGTGCCAGCAGCGTGGGCAGCTTAGATCAGCCCCAGCATTTT.